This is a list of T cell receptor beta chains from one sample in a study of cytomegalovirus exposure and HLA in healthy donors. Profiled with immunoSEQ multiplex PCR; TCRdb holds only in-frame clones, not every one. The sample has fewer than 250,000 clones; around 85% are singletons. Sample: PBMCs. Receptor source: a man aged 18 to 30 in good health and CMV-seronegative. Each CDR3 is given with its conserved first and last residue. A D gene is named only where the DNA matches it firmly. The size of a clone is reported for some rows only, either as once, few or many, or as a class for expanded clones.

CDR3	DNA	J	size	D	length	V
CASSHGSSYEQYF	TGCGCCAGCAGCCACGGGTCTTCCTACGAGCAGTACTTC	TRBJ2-7	-	-	13	TRBV4-1
CASSSSGGRTDTQYF	TGTGCCAGCAGCTCTTCGGGAGGGCGTACAGATACGCAGTATTTT	TRBJ2-3	-	TRBD2	15	TRBV7-6
CASGFGNPGQAADTQYF	TGTGCTAGTGGTTTTGGGAATCCGGGACAGGCAGCAGATACGCAGTATTTT	TRBJ2-3	-	TRBD1	17	TRBV12-5
CASSVAGGGETQYF	TGTGCCAGCAGCGTAGCGGGAGGGGGAGAGACCCAGTACTTC	TRBJ2-5	-	TRBD2	14	TRBV9
CASLASMTNTEAFF	TGTGCCAGTCTAGCTTCCATGACGAACACTGAAGCTTTCTTT	TRBJ1-1	-	-	14	TRBV5-5
CASSEYGDSGSSYEQYF	TGTGCCAGCAGTGAATATGGAGATAGCGGGAGCTCCTACGAGCAGTACTTC	TRBJ2-7	-	TRBD2	17	TRBV2
CASSQGTVNSPLHF	TGCGCCAGCAGCCAAGGGACAGTTAATTCACCCCTCCACTTT	TRBJ1-6	-	TRBD1	14	TRBV5-1
CASSKETGGVYEQYF	TGTGCCAGCAGCAAAGAAACGGGAGGAGTGTACGAGCAGTACTTC	TRBJ2-7	-	-	15	TRBV21-1
CASSQAIGVDTEAFF	TGCGCCAGCAGCCAAGCTATAGGGGTCGACACTGAAGCTTTCTTT	TRBJ1-1	-	-	15	TRBV4-3
CASGQGAFVRTEAFF	TGTGCCTCGGGACAGGGGGCCTTCGTTCGGACTGAAGCTTTCTTT	TRBJ1-1	-	TRBD1	15	TRBV28
CASSFGAGQVLNTEAFF	TGTGCCAGCAGCTTTGGGGCTGGACAGGTTTTGAACACTGAAGCTTTCTTT	TRBJ1-1	-	TRBD1	17	TRBV5-8
CASSLGRSGGMAEAFF	TGTGCCAGCAGCTTGGGGAGATCGGGGGGGATGGCTGAAGCTTTCTTT	TRBJ1-1	few	-	16	TRBV5-6
CASSYGTELIYGYTF	TGTGCCAGCAGTTACGGGACAGAGCTCATTTATGGCTACACCTTC	TRBJ1-2	-	TRBD1	15	TRBV6-6
CASSTLQGTYEQYF	TGCGCCAGCAGCACACTACAGGGGACCTACGAGCAGTACTTC	TRBJ2-7	few	TRBD1	14	TRBV5-1
CASSLGTGAYEQYF	TGTGCCAGCAGTTTAGGGACAGGGGCCTACGAGCAGTACTTC	TRBJ2-7	-	TRBD1	14	TRBV28
CASSPPTGSETQYF	TGTGCCAGCTCCCCACCGACAGGATCGGAGACCCAGTACTTC	TRBJ2-5	-	-	14	TRBV6-6
CASSRYSSGGETQYF	TGTGCCAGCAGCCGTTACTCTAGCGGGGGAGAGACCCAGTACTTC	TRBJ2-5	-	TRBD2	15	TRBV7-9
CASSPPKLAYTGELFF	TGTGCCAGCTCACCACCGAAGCTAGCTTACACCGGGGAGCTGTTTTTT	TRBJ2-2	once	-	16	TRBV18
CSVEDGNAEAFF	TGCAGCGTGGAGGACGGGAACGCTGAAGCTTTCTTT	TRBJ1-1	once	-	12	TRBV29-1
CASSHTGVGAASHNYGYTF	TGTGCCAGCAGCCACACCGGGGTGGGGGCGGCGTCCCATAACTATGGCTACACCTTC	TRBJ1-2	-	-	19	TRBV14
CASSPGQGGADTQYF	TGTGCCAGCTCACCGGGACAGGGAGGGGCAGATACGCAGTATTTT	TRBJ2-3	-	TRBD1	15	TRBV18
CASSLRGLVPDTQYF	TGTGCCAGCAGCTTGAGGGGACTAGTCCCAGATACGCAGTATTTT	TRBJ2-3	-	TRBD2	15	TRBV11-1
CASRTSGSTDTQYF	TGTGCCAGTAGAACTAGCGGCAGCACAGATACGCAGTATTTT	TRBJ2-3	-	TRBD2	14	TRBV19
CASSEAGRGTEAFF	TGTGCCAGCAGTGAAGCCGGTCGGGGCACTGAAGCTTTCTTT	TRBJ1-1	few	-	14	TRBV6-1
CASSHPRDRGFNEQFF	TGCGCCAGCAGCCACCCCAGGGACAGGGGATTCAATGAGCAGTTCTTC	TRBJ2-1	-	TRBD1	16	TRBV4-1
CACSLRGTEPPEQYF	TGTGCCTGCAGTTTAAGGGGAACGGAACCCCCCGAGCAGTACTTC	TRBJ2-7	-	-	15	TRBV27
CASRSGQVQNNYGYTF	TGTGCCAGCAGATCGGGACAGGTTCAGAATAACTATGGCTACACCTTC	TRBJ1-2	few	TRBD1	16	TRBV28
CARTERASYEQYF	TGTGCCCGTACCGAGCGGGCCTCCTACGAGCAGTACTTC	TRBJ2-7	-	-	13	TRBV30
CASGGPGELFF	TGTGCCAGCGGAGGGCCCGGGGAGCTGTTTTTT	TRBJ2-2	-	-	11	TRBV7-8
CSVARGAGYEQYF	TGCAGCGTTGCCAGGGGGGCAGGGTACGAGCAGTACTTC	TRBJ2-7	-	-	13	TRBV29-1
CASSVVGQTGIKNTIYF	TGTGCCAGCAGCGTAGTTGGCCAAACGGGGATTAAAAACACCATATATTTT	TRBJ1-3	-	-	17	TRBV9
CASSFIGQDNSPLHF	TGCGCCAGCAGCTTTATCGGACAGGACAATTCACCCCTCCACTTT	TRBJ1-6	-	TRBD1	15	TRBV5-1
CASSSDWRRSGTYEQYF	TGTGCCAGCAGTTCCGATTGGAGGCGATCGGGGACCTACGAGCAGTACTTC	TRBJ2-7	-	-	17	TRBV27
CATRASSNQPQHF	TGTGCCACCAGAGCATCGAGCAATCAGCCCCAGCATTTT	TRBJ1-5	-	-	13	TRBV15
CASSVDGQELGTQYF	TGTGCCAGCAGCGTAGATGGACAGGAATTGGGGACCCAGTACTTC	TRBJ2-5	-	TRBD1	15	TRBV9
CATSRGVREHEKLFF	TGTGCCACCAGCAGAGGGGTCAGGGAACATGAAAAACTGTTTTTT	TRBJ1-4	-	-	15	TRBV15
CASSRGLAGVTDTQYF	TGTGCCAGCAGCCGGGGACTAGCGGGGGTCACAGATACGCAGTATTTT	TRBJ2-3	once	TRBD2	16	TRBV7-2
CSSSLVGRGPPLSYEQYF	TGTTCCAGCAGCTTAGTGGGCAGGGGTCCCCCTCTCTCCTACGAGCAGTACTTC	TRBJ2-7	-	-	18	TRBV7-9
CASSEWEYGGGGSYEQYF	TGTGCCAGCAGTGAATGGGAGTACGGCGGAGGGGGCTCCTACGAGCAGTACTTC	TRBJ2-7	-	-	18	TRBV6-1
CASSPPLVNRGREQYF	TGTGCCAGCAGCCCCCCTCTGGTTAACAGGGGGCGCGAGCAGTACTTC	TRBJ2-7	-	TRBD1	16	TRBV28